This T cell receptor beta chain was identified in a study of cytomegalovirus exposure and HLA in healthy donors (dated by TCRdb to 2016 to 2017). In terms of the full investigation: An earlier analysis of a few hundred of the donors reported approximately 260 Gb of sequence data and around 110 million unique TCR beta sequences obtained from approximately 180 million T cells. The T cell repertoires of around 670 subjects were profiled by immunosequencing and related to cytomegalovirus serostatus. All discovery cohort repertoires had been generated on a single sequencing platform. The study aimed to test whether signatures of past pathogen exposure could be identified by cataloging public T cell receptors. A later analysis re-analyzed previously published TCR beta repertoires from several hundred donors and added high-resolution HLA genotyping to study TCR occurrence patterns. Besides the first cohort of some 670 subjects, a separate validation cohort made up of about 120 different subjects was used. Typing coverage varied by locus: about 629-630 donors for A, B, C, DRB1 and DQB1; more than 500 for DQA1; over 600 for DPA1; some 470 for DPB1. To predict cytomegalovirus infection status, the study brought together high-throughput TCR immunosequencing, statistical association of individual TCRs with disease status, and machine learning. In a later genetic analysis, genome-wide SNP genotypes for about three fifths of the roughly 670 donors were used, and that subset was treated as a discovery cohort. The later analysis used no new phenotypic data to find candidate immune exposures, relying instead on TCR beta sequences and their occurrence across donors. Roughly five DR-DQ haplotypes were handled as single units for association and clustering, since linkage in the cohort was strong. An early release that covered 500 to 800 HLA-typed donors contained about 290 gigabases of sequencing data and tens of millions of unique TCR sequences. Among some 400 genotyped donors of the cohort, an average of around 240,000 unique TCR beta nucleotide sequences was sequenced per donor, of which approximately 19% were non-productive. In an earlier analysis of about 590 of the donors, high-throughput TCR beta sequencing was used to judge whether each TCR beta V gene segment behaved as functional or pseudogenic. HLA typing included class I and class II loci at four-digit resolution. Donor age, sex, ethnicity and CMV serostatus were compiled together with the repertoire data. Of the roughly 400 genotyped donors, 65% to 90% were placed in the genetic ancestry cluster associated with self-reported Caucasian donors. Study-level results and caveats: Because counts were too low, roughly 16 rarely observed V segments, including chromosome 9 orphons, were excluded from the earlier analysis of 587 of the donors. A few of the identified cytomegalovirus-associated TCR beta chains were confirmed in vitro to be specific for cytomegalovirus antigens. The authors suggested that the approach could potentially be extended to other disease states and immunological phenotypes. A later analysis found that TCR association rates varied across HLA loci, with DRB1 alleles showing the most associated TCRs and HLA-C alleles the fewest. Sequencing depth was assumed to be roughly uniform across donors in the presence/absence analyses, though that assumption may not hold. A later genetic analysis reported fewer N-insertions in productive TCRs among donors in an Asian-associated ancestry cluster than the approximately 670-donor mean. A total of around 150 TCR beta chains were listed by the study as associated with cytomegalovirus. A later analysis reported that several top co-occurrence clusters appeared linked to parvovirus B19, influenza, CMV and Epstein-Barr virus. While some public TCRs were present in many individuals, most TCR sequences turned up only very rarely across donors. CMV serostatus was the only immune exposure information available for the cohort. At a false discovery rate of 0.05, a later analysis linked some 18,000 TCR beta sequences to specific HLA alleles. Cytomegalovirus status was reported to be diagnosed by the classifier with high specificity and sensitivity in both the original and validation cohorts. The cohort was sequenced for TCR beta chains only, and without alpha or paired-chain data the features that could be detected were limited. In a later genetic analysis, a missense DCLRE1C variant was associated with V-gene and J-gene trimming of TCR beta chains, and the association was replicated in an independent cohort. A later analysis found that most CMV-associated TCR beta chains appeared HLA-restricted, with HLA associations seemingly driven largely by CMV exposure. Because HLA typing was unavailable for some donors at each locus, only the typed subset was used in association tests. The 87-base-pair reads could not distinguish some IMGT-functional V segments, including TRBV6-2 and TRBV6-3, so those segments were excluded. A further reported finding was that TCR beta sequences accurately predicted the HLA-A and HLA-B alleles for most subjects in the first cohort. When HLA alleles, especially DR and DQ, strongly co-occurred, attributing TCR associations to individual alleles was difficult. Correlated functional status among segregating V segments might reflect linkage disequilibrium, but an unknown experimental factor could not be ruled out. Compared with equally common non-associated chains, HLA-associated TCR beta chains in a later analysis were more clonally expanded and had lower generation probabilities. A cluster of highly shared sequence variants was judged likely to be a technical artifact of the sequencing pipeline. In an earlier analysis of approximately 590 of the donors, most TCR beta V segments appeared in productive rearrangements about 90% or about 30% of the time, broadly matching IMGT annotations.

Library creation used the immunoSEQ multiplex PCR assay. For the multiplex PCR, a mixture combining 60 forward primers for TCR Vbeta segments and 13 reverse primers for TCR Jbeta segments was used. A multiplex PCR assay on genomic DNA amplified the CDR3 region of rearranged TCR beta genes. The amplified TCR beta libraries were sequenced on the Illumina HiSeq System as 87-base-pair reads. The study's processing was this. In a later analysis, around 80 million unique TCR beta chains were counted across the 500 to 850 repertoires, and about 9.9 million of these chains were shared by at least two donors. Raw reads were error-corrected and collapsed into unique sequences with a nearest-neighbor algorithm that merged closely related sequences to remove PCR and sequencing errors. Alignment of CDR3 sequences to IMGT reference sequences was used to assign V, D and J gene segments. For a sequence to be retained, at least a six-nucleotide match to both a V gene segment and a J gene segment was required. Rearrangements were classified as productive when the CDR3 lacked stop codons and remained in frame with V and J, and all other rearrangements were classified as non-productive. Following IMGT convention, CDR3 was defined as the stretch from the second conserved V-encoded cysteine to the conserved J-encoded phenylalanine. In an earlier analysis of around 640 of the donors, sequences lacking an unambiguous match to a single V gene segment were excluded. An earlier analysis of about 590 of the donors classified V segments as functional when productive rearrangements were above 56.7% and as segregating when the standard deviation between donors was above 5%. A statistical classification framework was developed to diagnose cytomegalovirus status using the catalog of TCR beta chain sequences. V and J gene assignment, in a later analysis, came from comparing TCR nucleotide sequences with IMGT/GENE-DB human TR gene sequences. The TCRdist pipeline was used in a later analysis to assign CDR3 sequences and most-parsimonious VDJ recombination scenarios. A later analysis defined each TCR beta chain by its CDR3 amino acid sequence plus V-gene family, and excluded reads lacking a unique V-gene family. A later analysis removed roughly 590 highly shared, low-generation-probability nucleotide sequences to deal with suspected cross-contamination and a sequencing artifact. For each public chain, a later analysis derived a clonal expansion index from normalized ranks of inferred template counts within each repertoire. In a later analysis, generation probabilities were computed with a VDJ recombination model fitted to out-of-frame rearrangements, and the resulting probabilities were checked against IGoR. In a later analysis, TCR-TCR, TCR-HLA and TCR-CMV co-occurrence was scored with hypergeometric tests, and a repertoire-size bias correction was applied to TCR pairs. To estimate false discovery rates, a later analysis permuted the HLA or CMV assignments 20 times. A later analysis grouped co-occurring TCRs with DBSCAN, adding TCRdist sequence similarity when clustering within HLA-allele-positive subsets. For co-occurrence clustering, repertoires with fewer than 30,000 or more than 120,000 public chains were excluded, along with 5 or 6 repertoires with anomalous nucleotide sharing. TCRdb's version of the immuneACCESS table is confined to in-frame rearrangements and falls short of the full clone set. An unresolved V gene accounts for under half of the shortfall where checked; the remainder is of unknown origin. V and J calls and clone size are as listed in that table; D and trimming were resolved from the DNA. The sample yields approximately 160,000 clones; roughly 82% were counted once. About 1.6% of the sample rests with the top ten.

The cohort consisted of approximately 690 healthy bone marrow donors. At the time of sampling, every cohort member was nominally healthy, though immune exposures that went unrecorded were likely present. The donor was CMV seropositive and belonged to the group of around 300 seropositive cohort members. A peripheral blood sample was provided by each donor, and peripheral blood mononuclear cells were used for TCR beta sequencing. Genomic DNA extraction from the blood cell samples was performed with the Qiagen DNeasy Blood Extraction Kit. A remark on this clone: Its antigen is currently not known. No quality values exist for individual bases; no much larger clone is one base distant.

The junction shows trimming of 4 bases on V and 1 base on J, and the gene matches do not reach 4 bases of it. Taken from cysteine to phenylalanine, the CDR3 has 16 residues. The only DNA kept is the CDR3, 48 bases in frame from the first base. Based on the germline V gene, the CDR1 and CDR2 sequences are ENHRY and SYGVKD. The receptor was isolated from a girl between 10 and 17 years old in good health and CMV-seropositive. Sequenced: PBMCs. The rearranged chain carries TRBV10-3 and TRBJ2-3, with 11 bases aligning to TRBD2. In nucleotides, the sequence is TGTGCCATCAGTGTAGGTAGCGGGAGGGGCACAGATACGCAGTATTTT. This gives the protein CAISVGSGRGTDTQYF.